The clone carrying this TCR beta chain was seen a few times. The germline gene is not matched at one end of the junction; a read error may be the cause. This sample is drawn from a study of tumor-infiltrating lymphocytes in primary liver carcinoma. Making TCR beta cDNA involved around 540 ng total RNA and a constant-region primer. Investigators got TCR beta libraries out of three nested multiplex PCR rounds, done with slightly modified ARM-PCR. Forward primers for TRBV1-TRBV30 and a C-beta reverse primer served the first two PCR rounds, at 10 cycles each. TCRdb passed the multiplex PCR reads through MiXCR, listing each CDR3 protein once. Among tens of thousands of distinct CDR3 sequences listed, approximately 71% were seen once. From unsorted bulk tissue weighing about 20-33 mg, DNA and RNA were co-extracted. No treatment had been given to the patients, who were chronically infected with HBV. CDR3 length: 15 amino acids. Germline V gives CDR1 SQVTM, CDR2 ANQGSEA.

Sequencing was carried out using tumor-adjacent normal liver tissue. The TCR sequence derives from a man aged 40-55 years with primary liver carcinoma and hepatitis B virus infection. This chain connects TRBV29-1 to TRBJ2-5; 8 bases fit TRBD1. The CDR3 loop is CSVGGTGPPRGTQYF. For the CDR3, the DNA is TGCAGCGTTGGGGGGACAGGACCTCCGAGGGGGACCCAGTATTTC.